The rows below give T cell receptor beta chains drawn from one sample of a study of T-cell reconstitution after alpha-beta-depleted transplantation in children. MiXCR, applied by TCRdb to the PCR reads, yields one record per CDR3 protein. Here the sample spans 440,000 or so distinct CDR3 sequences, around two fifths being singletons. The material sequenced was PBMCs, taken before TCRalphabeta/CD19-depleted stem cell transplant. Receptors were obtained from a girl aged 2 to 9 with aplastic anemia, due to receive a stem cell transplant. The CDR3 runs from the conserved cysteine through the conserved F or W. Each record gives: V gene, D gene, clone size, J gene, CDR3 DNA, CDR3 protein. D genes are given only for firm matches. Part of the rows lack a size; the others show once, few, many or a class for expanded clones.

v_call: TRBV5-4; d_call: TRBD2; clone_size: many; j_call: TRBJ2-3; cdr3_nt: TGTGCCAGCAGCATGAGGGCGGGGGGCACAGATACGCAGTATTTT; cdr3_aa: CASSMRAGGTDTQYF
v_call: TRBV28; d_call: TRBD1; clone_size: NA; j_call: TRBJ2-5; cdr3_nt: TGTGCCAGCAGGACAGGGGCAGGGGAGACCCAGTACTTC; cdr3_aa: CASRTGAGETQYF
v_call: TRBV13; d_call: NA; clone_size: NA; j_call: TRBJ2-3; cdr3_nt: TGTGCCAGCAGCTCCCGGGAGCACGGAACAGATACGCAGTATTTT; cdr3_aa: CASSSREHGTDTQYF
v_call: TRBV5-1; d_call: NA; clone_size: NA; j_call: TRBJ2-6; cdr3_nt: TGCGCCAGCAGCTTGGCTAGGGGGGCCAACGTCCTGACTTTC; cdr3_aa: CASSLARGANVLTF
v_call: TRBV9; d_call: TRBD2; clone_size: NA; j_call: TRBJ2-1; cdr3_nt: TGTGCCAGCAGCCTCCGGTGGGGGGGGTCCTACAATGAGCAGTTCTTC; cdr3_aa: CASSLRWGGSYNEQFF
v_call: TRBV3-1; d_call: NA; clone_size: many; j_call: TRBJ2-2; cdr3_nt: TGTGCCAGCAGTCCCATCCCCCGGGGGACCTTCGCGAACACCGGGGAGCTGTTTTTT; cdr3_aa: CASSPIPRGTFANTGELFF
v_call: TRBV20-1; d_call: NA; clone_size: few; j_call: TRBJ1-3; cdr3_nt: TGCAGTGCCGCGGGGGGAGTCTCTGGAAACACCATATATTTT; cdr3_aa: CSAAGGVSGNTIYF
v_call: TRBV20-1; d_call: NA; clone_size: NA; j_call: TRBJ2-3; cdr3_nt: TGCAGTGCTAGAGTCCCTGGGGCAGATACGCAGTATTTT; cdr3_aa: CSARVPGADTQYF
v_call: TRBV6-2/TRBV6-3; d_call: NA; clone_size: few; j_call: TRBJ1-4; cdr3_nt: TGTGCCAGCAGTTACTCGACCACCCCCGGAAAACTGTTTTTT; cdr3_aa: CASSYSTTPGKLFF
v_call: TRBV12-3/TRBV12-4; d_call: TRBD2; clone_size: NA; j_call: TRBJ2-6; cdr3_nt: TGTGCCAGCAGTTTAAGGGGAGGGGCTGGGGCCAACGTCCTGACTTTC; cdr3_aa: CASSLRGGAGANVLTF
v_call: TRBV27; d_call: TRBD2; clone_size: NA; j_call: TRBJ2-7; cdr3_nt: TGTGCCAGCAGTTTAGGAAGTAGCGGGAGTAACGAGCAGTACTTC; cdr3_aa: CASSLGSSGSNEQYF
v_call: TRBV20-1; d_call: NA; clone_size: many; j_call: TRBJ1-1; cdr3_nt: TGCAGTGCTAGGAGAGGGGCCTCAGGCTCTGAAGCTTTCTTT; cdr3_aa: CSARRGASGSEAFF
v_call: TRBV12-3/TRBV12-4; d_call: TRBD2; clone_size: NA; j_call: TRBJ2-5; cdr3_nt: TGTGCCAGCAGTTTCCAGCGGGGGAAAGAGACCCAGTACTTC; cdr3_aa: CASSFQRGKETQYF
v_call: TRBV6-5; d_call: NA; clone_size: NA; j_call: TRBJ1-6; cdr3_nt: TGTGCCAGCAGTTATGAGGGTCGGACCTCCTATAATTCACCCCTCCACTTT; cdr3_aa: CASSYEGRTSYNSPLHF
v_call: TRBV20-1; d_call: TRBD1; clone_size: many; j_call: TRBJ2-1; cdr3_nt: TGCAGTGCGCCGACAGGGGGCATAACCTACAATGAGCAGTTCTTC; cdr3_aa: CSAPTGGITYNEQFF
v_call: TRBV29-1; d_call: NA; clone_size: NA; j_call: TRBJ2-2; cdr3_nt: TGCAGCACGTCCCGGGACTTCACCGGGGAGCTGTTTTTT; cdr3_aa: CSTSRDFTGELFF
v_call: TRBV28; d_call: NA; clone_size: NA; j_call: TRBJ2-5; cdr3_nt: TGTGCCAGCAGCCCTTTGGTGACCCAGTACTTC; cdr3_aa: CASSPLVTQYF
v_call: TRBV7-9; d_call: TRBD2; clone_size: NA; j_call: TRBJ2-1; cdr3_nt: TGTGCCAGCAGCCAACCTGCTAGCGGGGACCTCAATGAGCAGTTCTTC; cdr3_aa: CASSQPASGDLNEQFF
v_call: TRBV20-1; d_call: NA; clone_size: few; j_call: TRBJ2-1; cdr3_nt: TGCAGTGCTCGTACGGGACTGGTGAGGGAGCAGTTCTTC; cdr3_aa: CSARTGLVREQFF
v_call: TRBV5-1; d_call: NA; clone_size: NA; j_call: TRBJ2-1; cdr3_nt: TGCGCCAGCAGCTTGGAGGCTGAGAGCTCCTACAATGAGCAGTTCTTC; cdr3_aa: CASSLEAESSYNEQFF
v_call: TRBV6-1; d_call: NA; clone_size: NA; j_call: TRBJ2-7; cdr3_nt: TGTGCCAGCCGTGGCGGAGGGGCAGTCGAGCAGTACTTC; cdr3_aa: CASRGGGAVEQYF
v_call: TRBV18; d_call: TRBD1; clone_size: NA; j_call: TRBJ1-2; cdr3_nt: TGTGCCAGCTCAAAAGGACAGGGGACCCAAATTAACTATGGCTACACCTTC; cdr3_aa: CASSKGQGTQINYGYTF
v_call: TRBV30; d_call: TRBD1; clone_size: NA; j_call: TRBJ2-2; cdr3_nt: TGTGCCGGAGGGACAGGGAACACCGGGGAGCTGTTTTTT; cdr3_aa: CAGGTGNTGELFF
v_call: TRBV5-1; d_call: NA; clone_size: many; j_call: TRBJ2-2; cdr3_nt: TGTGCCAGCAGCTTAGCCGGCGGGGAGCTGTTTTTT; cdr3_aa: CASSLAGGELFF
v_call: TRBV20-1; d_call: NA; clone_size: NA; j_call: TRBJ2-2; cdr3_nt: TGCTGTGCTAGTCTTCGAGGCGGGCCGACGGGACCCGGGGAGCTGTTTTTT; cdr3_aa: CCASLRGGPTGPGELFF
v_call: TRBV3-1; d_call: NA; clone_size: NA; j_call: TRBJ2-1; cdr3_nt: TGTGCCAGCAGCCGGACACCTAAGAATGAGCAGTTCTTC; cdr3_aa: CASSRTPKNEQFF
v_call: TRBV7-3; d_call: NA; clone_size: many; j_call: TRBJ1-1; cdr3_nt: TGTGCCAGCAGCTTAAATAACGACATCCCCCCTACTGAAGCTTTCTTT; cdr3_aa: CASSLNNDIPPTEAFF
v_call: TRBV20-1; d_call: NA; clone_size: NA; j_call: TRBJ2-7; cdr3_nt: TGCAGTGCTACAAGGGCGGGTGACGAGCAGTACTTC; cdr3_aa: CSATRAGDEQYF
v_call: TRBV24-1; d_call: NA; clone_size: NA; j_call: TRBJ1-2; cdr3_nt: TGTGCCACCAGTGATCCCGGACGGTACTATGGCTACACCTTC; cdr3_aa: CATSDPGRYYGYTF
v_call: TRBV5-1; d_call: TRBD1; clone_size: many; j_call: TRBJ2-1; cdr3_nt: TGCGCCAGCAGCCCGACAGGGGGTGGCAATGAGCAGTTCTTC; cdr3_aa: CASSPTGGGNEQFF
v_call: TRBV11-2; d_call: NA; clone_size: NA; j_call: TRBJ2-2; cdr3_nt: TGTGCCAGCAGAAGCACCGGGACATTGAACACCGGGGAGCTGTTTTTT; cdr3_aa: CASRSTGTLNTGELFF
v_call: TRBV4-3; d_call: TRBD2; clone_size: NA; j_call: TRBJ2-1; cdr3_nt: TGCGCCAGCAGCCAAGGACTAGCGGGAGGGCCCGAGCAGTTCTTC; cdr3_aa: CASSQGLAGGPEQFF
v_call: TRBV3-1; d_call: TRBD2; clone_size: NA; j_call: TRBJ2-1; cdr3_nt: TGTGCCAGCAGCCATATTGCGCTAGCGGCATACAATGAGCAGTTCTTC; cdr3_aa: CASSHIALAAYNEQFF
v_call: TRBV6-2/TRBV6-3; d_call: NA; clone_size: NA; j_call: TRBJ2-7; cdr3_nt: TGTGCCAGCAGTGCAACCGGGACTTTCAGCGAGCAGTACTTC; cdr3_aa: CASSATGTFSEQYF
v_call: TRBV24-1; d_call: TRBD1; clone_size: few; j_call: TRBJ2-1; cdr3_nt: TGTGCCACCAGTGATTTAGGCCCCAGGGGGCGATCCTACAATGAGCAGTTCTTC; cdr3_aa: CATSDLGPRGRSYNEQFF
v_call: TRBV6-2/TRBV6-3; d_call: TRBD2; clone_size: many; j_call: TRBJ2-4; cdr3_nt: TGTGCCAGCAGTTACTGGCTAGCGGAGAGGGTTAACATTCAGTACTTC; cdr3_aa: CASSYWLAERVNIQYF
v_call: TRBV6-5; d_call: NA; clone_size: many; j_call: TRBJ2-1; cdr3_nt: TGTGCCAGCAGTTACTCCGGCGGTAACAATGAGCAGTTCTTC; cdr3_aa: CASSYSGGNNEQFF
v_call: TRBV5-1; d_call: TRBD1; clone_size: many; j_call: TRBJ2-3; cdr3_nt: TGCGCCAGCAGCTTAGGGGGACAGGCTCACACAGATACGCAGTATTTT; cdr3_aa: CASSLGGQAHTDTQYF
v_call: TRBV5-1; d_call: NA; clone_size: many; j_call: TRBJ1-1; cdr3_nt: TGCGCCAGCAGCTTTAACCGAGCTATGAACACTGAAGCTTTCTTT; cdr3_aa: CASSFNRAMNTEAFF
v_call: TRBV20-1; d_call: NA; clone_size: NA; j_call: TRBJ2-3; cdr3_nt: TGCAGTGTTCCGAGGGGGGATACGCAGTATTTT; cdr3_aa: CSVPRGDTQYF
v_call: TRBV4-2; d_call: TRBD2; clone_size: NA; j_call: TRBJ2-4; cdr3_nt: TGTGCCAGCAGTCAAGATAGCGCGGGGCGGGAGAGGGCCAAAAACATTCAGTACTTC; cdr3_aa: CASSQDSAGRERAKNIQYF
v_call: TRBV15; d_call: NA; clone_size: NA; j_call: TRBJ1-5; cdr3_nt: TGTGCCACCAGCGGACCTGGAGGGAACAATCAGCCCCAGCATTTT; cdr3_aa: CATSGPGGNNQPQHF